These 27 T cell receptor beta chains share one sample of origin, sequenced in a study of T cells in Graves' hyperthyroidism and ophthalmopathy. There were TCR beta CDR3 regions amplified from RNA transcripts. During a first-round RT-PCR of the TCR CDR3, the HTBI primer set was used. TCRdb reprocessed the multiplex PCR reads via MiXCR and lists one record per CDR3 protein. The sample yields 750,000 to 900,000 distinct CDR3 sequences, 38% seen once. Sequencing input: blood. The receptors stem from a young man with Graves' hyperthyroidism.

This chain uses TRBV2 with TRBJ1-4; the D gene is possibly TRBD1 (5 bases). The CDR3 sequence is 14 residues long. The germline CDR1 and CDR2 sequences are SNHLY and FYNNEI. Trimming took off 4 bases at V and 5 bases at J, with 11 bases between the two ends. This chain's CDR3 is CASSVEGRNEKLFF. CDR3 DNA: TGTGCCAGCAGTGTGGAGGGACGGAATGAAAAACTGTTTTTT.

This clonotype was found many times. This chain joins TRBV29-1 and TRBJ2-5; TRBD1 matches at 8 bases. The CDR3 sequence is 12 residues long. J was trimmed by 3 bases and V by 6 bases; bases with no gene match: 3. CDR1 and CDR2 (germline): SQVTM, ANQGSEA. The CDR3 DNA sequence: TGCAGCGTAGCACAGGGGGAAGAGACCCAGTACTTC. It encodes CSVAQGEETQYF.

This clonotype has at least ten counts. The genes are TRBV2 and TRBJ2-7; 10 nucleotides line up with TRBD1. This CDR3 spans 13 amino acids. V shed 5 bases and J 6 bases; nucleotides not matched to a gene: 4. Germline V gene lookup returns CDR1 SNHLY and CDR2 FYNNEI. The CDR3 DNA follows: TGTGCCAGCAGTTGGGACAGGGGCCCCGAGCAGTACTTC. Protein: CASSWDRGPEQYF. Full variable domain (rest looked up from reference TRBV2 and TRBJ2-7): EPEVTQTPSHQVTQMGQEVILRCVPISNHLYFYWYRQILGQKVEFLVSFYNNEISEKSEIFDDQFSVERPDGSNFTLKIRSTKLEDSAMYFCASSWDRGPEQYFGPGTRLTVT.

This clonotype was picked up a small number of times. CDR3 protein: CASSLLQRNTEAFF. CDR3 bases: TGTGCCAGCAGCTTGCTACAAAGGAACACTGAAGCTTTCTTT. The chain uses TRBV5-4 and TRBJ1-1; the D is unclear. V was clipped by 1 base and J by 1 base, with 8 bases between them. The CDR3 is 14 residues long. Per the germline V gene, CDR1 is SGHNT and CDR2 is YYREEE (reference sequence).

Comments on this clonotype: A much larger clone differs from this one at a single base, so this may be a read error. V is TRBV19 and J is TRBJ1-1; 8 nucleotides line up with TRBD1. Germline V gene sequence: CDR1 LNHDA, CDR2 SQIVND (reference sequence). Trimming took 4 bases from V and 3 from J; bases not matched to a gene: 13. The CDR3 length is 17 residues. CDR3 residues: CASSTPRTGLMDTEAFF. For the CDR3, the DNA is TGTGCCAGTAGTACCCCCAGGACAGGGTTAATGGACACTGAAGCTTTCTTT.

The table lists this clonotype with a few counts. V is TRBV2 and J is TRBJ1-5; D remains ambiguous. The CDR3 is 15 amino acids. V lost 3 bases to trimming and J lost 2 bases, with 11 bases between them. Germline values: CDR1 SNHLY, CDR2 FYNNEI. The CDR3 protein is CASSEIGLGNQPQHF. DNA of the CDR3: TGTGCCAGCAGTGAGATAGGGTTAGGCAATCAGCCCCAGCATTTT.

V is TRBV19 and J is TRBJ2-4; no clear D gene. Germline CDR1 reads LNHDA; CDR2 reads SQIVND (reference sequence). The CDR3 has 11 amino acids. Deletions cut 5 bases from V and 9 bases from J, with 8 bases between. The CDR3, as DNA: TGTGCCAGTAGTTTCAACAGCATTCAGTACTTC. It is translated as CASSFNSIQYF.

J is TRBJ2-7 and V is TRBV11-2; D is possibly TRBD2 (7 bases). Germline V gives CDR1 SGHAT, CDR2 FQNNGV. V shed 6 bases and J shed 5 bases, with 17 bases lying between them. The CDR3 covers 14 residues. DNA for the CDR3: TGTGCCAGCAGTGGGGGGGGGGGGGCCCACGAGCAGTACTTC. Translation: CASSGGGGAHEQYF. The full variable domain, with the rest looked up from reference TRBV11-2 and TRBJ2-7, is EAGVAQSPRYKIIEKRQSVAFWCNPISGHATLYWYQQILGQGPKLLIQFQNNGVVDDSQLPKDRFSAERLKGVDSTLKIQPAKLEDSAVYLCASSGGGGAHEQYFGPGTRLTVT.

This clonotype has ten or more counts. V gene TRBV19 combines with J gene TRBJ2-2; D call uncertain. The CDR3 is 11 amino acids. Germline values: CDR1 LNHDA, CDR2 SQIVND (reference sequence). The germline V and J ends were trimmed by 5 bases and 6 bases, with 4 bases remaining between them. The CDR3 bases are TGTGCCAGTAGTGCCCCCGGGGAGCTGTTTTTT. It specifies CASSAPGELFF.

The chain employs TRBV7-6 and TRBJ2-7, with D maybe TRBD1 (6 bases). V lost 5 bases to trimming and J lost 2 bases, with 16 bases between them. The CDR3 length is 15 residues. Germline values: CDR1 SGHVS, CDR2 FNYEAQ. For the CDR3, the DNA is TGTGCCAGCAGCCCCATGGGGCAGGGGCCCTACGAGCAGTACTTC. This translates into CASSPMGQGPYEQYF. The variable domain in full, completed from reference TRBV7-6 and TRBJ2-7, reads GAGVSQSPRYKVTKRGQDVALRCDPISGHVSLYWYRQALGQGPEFLTYFNYEAQQDKSGLPNDRFSAERPEGSISTLTIQRTEQRDSAMYRCASSPMGQGPYEQYFGPGTRLTVT.

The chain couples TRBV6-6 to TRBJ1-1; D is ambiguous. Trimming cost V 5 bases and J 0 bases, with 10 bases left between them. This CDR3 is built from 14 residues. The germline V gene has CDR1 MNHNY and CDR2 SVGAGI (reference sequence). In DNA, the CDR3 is TGTGCCAGCAGTCTCTCTTCATTGAACACTGAAGCTTTCTTT. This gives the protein CASSLSSLNTEAFF.

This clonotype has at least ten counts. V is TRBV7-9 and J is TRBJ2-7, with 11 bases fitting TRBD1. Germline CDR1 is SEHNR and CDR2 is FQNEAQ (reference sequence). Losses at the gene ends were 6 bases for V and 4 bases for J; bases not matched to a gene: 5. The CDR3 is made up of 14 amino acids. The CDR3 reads CASRKDRGLYEQYF. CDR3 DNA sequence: TGTGCCAGCAGAAAGGACAGGGGGCTGTACGAGCAGTACTTC.

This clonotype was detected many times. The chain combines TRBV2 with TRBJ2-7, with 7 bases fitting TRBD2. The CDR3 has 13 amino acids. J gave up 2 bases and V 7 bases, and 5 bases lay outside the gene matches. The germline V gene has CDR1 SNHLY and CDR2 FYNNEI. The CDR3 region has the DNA TGTGCCAGCATGAGACTAGCAGCCTACGAGCAGTACTTC. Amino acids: CASMRLAAYEQYF.

This CDR3 is CSARGRPGIYEQYF. CDR3 nucleotide sequence: TGCAGTGCTAGAGGGCGTCCAGGGATCTACGAGCAGTACTTC. The chain uses TRBV20-1 and TRBJ2-7; possible D gene TRBD1, 5 bases. The CDR3 extends over 14 amino acids. V was trimmed by 1 base and J by 3 bases, leaving 13 bases between them. CDR1 DFQATT and CDR2 SNEGSKA come from the germline V gene (reference sequence).

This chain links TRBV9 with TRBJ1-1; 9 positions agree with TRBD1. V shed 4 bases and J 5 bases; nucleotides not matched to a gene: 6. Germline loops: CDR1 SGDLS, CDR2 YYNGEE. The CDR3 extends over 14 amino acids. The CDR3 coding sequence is TGTGCCAGCAGCAGTACAGGGGGCTTGACTGAAGCTTTCTTT. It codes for CASSSTGGLTEAFF.

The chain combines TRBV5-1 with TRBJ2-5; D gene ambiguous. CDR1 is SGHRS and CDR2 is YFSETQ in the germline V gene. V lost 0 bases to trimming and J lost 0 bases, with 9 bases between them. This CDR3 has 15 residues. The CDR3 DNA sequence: TGCGCCAGCAGCTTGGATGGGGTGTACCAAGAGACCCAGTACTTC. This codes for CASSLDGVYQETQYF.

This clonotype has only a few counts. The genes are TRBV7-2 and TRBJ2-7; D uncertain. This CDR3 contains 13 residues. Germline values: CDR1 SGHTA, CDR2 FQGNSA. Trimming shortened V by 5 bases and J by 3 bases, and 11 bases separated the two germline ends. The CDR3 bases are TGTGCCAGCAGCGAATCCCTAGTCTACGAGCAGTACTTC. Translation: CASSESLVYEQYF.

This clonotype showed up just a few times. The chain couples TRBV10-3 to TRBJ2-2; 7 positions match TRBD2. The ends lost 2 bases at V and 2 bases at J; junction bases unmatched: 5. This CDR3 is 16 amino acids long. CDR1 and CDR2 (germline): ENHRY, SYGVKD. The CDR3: CAISESLAANTGELFF. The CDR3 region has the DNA TGTGCCATCAGTGAGAGTCTAGCGGCAAACACCGGGGAGCTGTTTTTT.

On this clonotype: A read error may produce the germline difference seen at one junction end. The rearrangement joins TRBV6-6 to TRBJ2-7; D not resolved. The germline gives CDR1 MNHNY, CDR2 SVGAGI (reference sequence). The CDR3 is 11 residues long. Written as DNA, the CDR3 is TGTGCCAGCAGTGAAGTTGGGCAGTGGGGCTTC. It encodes CASSEVGQWGF.

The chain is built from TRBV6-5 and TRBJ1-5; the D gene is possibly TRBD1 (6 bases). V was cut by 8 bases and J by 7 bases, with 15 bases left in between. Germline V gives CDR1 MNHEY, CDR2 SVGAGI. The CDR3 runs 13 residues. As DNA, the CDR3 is TGTGCCAGCGGGGGCAGGGTAGACCAGCCCCAGCATTTT. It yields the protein CASGGRVDQPQHF.

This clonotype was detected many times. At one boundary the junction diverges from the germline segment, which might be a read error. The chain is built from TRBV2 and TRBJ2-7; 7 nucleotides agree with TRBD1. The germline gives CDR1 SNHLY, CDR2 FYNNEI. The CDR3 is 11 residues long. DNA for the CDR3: TGTGCCAGCAGTGAGGACCTCGGGACAGCCTTC. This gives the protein CASSEDLGTAF.

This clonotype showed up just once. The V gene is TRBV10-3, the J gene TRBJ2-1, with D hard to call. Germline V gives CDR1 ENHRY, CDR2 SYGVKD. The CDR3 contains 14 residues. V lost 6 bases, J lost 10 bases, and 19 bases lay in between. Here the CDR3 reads CAISPQDRATEQFF. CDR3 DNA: TGTGCCATCAGCCCCCAGGACCGAGCGACGGAGCAGTTCTTC.

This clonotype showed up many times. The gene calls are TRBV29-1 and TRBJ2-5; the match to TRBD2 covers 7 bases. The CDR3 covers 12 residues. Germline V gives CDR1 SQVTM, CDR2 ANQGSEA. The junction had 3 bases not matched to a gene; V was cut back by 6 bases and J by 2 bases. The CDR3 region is CSVKRGQETQYF. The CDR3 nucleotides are TGCAGCGTGAAGCGGGGTCAAGAGACCCAGTACTTC.

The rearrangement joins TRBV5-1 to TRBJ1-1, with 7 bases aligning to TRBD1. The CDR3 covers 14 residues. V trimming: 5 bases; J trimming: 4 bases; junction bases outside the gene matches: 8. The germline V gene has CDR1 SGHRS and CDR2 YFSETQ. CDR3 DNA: TGCGCCAGCAGTTTTACAGGGGTGAGCACTGAAGCTTTCTTT. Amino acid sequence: CASSFTGVSTEAFF.

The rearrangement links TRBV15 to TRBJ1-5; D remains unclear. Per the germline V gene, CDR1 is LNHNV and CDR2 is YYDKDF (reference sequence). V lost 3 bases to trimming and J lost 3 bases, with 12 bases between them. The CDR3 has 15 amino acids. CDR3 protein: CATSSQVQLNQPQHF. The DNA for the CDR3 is TGTGCCACCAGCAGCCAAGTCCAGCTCAATCAGCCCCAGCATTTT.

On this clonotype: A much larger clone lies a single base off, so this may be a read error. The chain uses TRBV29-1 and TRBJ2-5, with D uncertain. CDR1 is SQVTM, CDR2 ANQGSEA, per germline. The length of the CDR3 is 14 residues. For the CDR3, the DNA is TGCAGCGCCACGGCGCCTAGTCTTCAAGAGATCCAGTACTTC. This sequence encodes CSATAPSLQEIQYF.

The CDR3 DNA sequence: TGCAGTGCTAGAGGCGACAGCATATATTTT. It codes for CSARGDSIYF. The rearrangement links TRBV20-1 to TRBJ1-3; a weak D match, TRBD1 (5 bases). Germline V gene lookup returns CDR1 DFQATT and CDR2 SNEGSKA (reference sequence). The germline V and J ends were trimmed by 1 base and 12 bases, with 7 bases remaining between them. This CDR3 is 10 amino acids long.